This T cell receptor (beta chain) was identified during a study of naive and memory T cell subsets. An equimolar mix of two oligonucleotides served as the beta constant-region primer for TRBC1 and TRBC2. A 12-nucleotide UMI and the SP2 primer were added to the cDNA 3' end by oligonucleotide ligation. From the UMI-ligation and nested PCR reads, TCRdb called clonotypes with MiXCR, one entry per CDR3 protein. The profile shows 120,000 to 150,000 distinct CDR3 sequences, about 15% of them singletons. Study outcomes and limitations: Expression changes during T cell differentiation may affect RNA-based TCR counts. Especially in CD8 cells, naive repertoires contained a few larger clonotypes, possibly CD45RA-re-expressing memory cells. Over 90% of naive TCR sequences appeared only once, unlike memory subsets.

This clonotype has a handful of counts. Antigen: not known. The receptor was isolated from a human donor in good health. The sample taken for sequencing was naive CD4+ T cells from blood.

CDR3 nucleotide sequence: TGTGCCAGCAGTCAAATATACGGAACTAGCGGGTTGTACGGGGAGCTGTTTTTT. Amino acids: CASSQIYGTSGLYGELFF. The gene calls are TRBV6-2 or TRBV6-3 and TRBJ2-2; 9 bases align to TRBD2. Germline lookup yields CDR1 MNHEY and CDR2 SVGEGT. This CDR3 is built from 18 residues. The V and J ends lost 5 bases and 7 bases, in that order; junction bases with no gene match: 17.